This TCR beta chain was found in a study of blood T cell repertoires in COVID-19. Study background: Samples of COVID-19 (acute and convalescent) were obtained from the United States, Italy and Spain. PBMCs, B-cell-depleted T cells, or T cells were the source of the cDNA or gDNA that made up the material.

The CDR3 loop spans 14 amino acids. V shed 8 bases and J shed 4 bases, with 15 bases lying between them. Germline lookup yields CDR1 SGHTA and CDR2 FQGNSA. In this sample, this clone turned up once. Original handling: Counts of nucleated cells, estimated from reference gene primer amplification, were obtained. Assay: immunoSEQ multiplex PCR; the TCRdb copy retains only in-frame clones and omits some. That table is the source of V, J and clone size, and D and trimming were worked out from the DNA. Of about 180,000 clones listed, approximately 80% were seen once; the top ten hold 1.5%. The genes are TRBV7-2 and TRBJ1-3; D might be TRBD1 (6 bases). This clonotype was obtained from a human donor in a cohort sampled during active COVID-19. The sequencing sample was made of peripheral blood. The CDR3 is CASYSGGRGNTIYF. The CDR3 DNA follows: TGTGCCAGCTACTCGGGGGGCCGAGGAAACACCATATATTTT.